This T cell receptor beta chain was sequenced in a study of T-cell memory formation after mild COVID-19. Study observations and caveats: Cross-reactive memory appears to have joined, as suggested by some responding clones showing up in pre-infection memory.

Concerning this clonotype itself: Antigen specificity is unknown.

TCRdb recomputed calls from the 5' RACE reads with MiXCR, one row per CDR3 protein. The top ten clones hold roughly 1.5% of a sample with roughly 51,000 distinct CDR3 sequences, 7% to 8% of them seen once. This sequence was found in a man in his late teens or twenties who had mild COVID-19 (a few samples of this study predate the infection). Cell type and time point are not known. Sequencing was done on a sample of PBMCs or a T cell subset sorted from them (not recorded which).

The CDR3 reads CASSLEGNYGYTF. CDR3 sequence (DNA): TGCGCCAGCAGCTTGGAGGGGAACTATGGCTACACCTTC. The V and J genes are TRBV5-1 and TRBJ1-2; D is possibly TRBD1 (5 bases). The germline V gene has CDR1 SGHRS and CDR2 YFSETQ. V was clipped by 0 bases and J by 2 bases, with 5 bases between them. This CDR3 is built from 13 residues.